The source of this TCR beta chain is a study of T cells after yellow fever vaccination. Study results and limitations: Booster samples showed a return of most primary-vaccination clones (around 96% CD4, 85% to 90% CD8).

A single record per CDR3 protein comes from TCRdb applying MiXCR to the 5' RACE reads. In the table there are 250,000 or so distinct CDR3 sequences, more than 3.5% of which are singletons. The CDR3 is 15 amino acids. V was clipped by 2 bases and J by 6 bases; unmatched bases: 9. A remark on this clonotype: Its antigen remains unidentified.

The chain employs TRBV12-3 or TRBV12-4 and TRBJ1-2, with 7 bases that match TRBD1. This clonotype was sampled from a man younger than 35 who received the YFV17D yellow fever vaccine. Specimen: PBMCs, collected 15 days after the yellow fever booster vaccination. CDR3 DNA: TGTGCCAGCAGTTTAAGGGCCACAGGGGTAGATGGCTACACCTTC. Protein: CASSLRATGVDGYTF.